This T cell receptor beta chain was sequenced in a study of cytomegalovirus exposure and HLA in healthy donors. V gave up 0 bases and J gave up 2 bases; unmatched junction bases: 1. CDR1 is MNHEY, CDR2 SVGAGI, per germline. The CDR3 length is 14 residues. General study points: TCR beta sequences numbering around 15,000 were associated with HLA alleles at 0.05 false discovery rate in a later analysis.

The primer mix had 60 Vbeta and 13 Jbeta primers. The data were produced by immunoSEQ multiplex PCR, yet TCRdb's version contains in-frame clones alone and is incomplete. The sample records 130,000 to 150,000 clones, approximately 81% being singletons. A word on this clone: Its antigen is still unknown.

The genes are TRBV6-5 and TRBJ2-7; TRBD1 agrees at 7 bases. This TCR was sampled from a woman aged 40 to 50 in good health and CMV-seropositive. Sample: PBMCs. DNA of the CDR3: TGTGCCAGCAGTTACTCGGGACAGACCTACGAGCAGTACTTC. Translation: CASSYSGQTYEQYF.